These 31 T cell receptor beta chains were sequenced from one sample in a study of CD8+CD57+ T cells in acquired aplastic anemia (dated by TCRdb to 2017 to 2018). The patients picked for sequencing were ones in whom flow cytometry had shown an expansion of CD8+CD57+ cells. The sequencer listed for this sample is Illumina HiSeq 2000. Genomic DNA served as template for TCR beta VDJ combination and CDR3 sequence profiling. TCRdb trimmed the raw reads at Q25, called clones with MiXCR and kept productive beta chains. Identical CDR3 proteins give one entry, which carries the most common genes and DNA. The sample table holds 300,000 or so distinct CDR3 sequences, of which under 65% were seen once. Clones ranked in the top ten supply roughly 1.2% of the sample. What was sequenced was sorted CD4+, CD8+, or CD8+CD57+ T cells (not recorded which) from PBMCs. The source of these receptors is a human donor with aplastic anemia.

Notes on this clonotype: The final CDR3 position lacks the conserved phenylalanine or tryptophan, pointing to a likely read error. The genes are TRBV25-1 and TRBJ2-5, with 9 bases fitting TRBD2. CDR3 size: 16 residues. Germline CDR1 is MGHDK and CDR2 is SYGVNS. With V trimmed by 4 bases and J by 3 bases, 9 bases remained unmatched. CDR3 region: CASSGSAGGVKETQYL. DNA for the CDR3: TGTGCCAGCAGTGGGTCAGCGGGGGGCGTAAAAGAGACCCAGTACCTC.

This clonotype turned up a few times. The chain joins TRBV10-2 to TRBJ2-3; 11 bases align to TRBD2. The CDR3 has 15 residues. In germline, CDR1 is WSHSY, CDR2 SAAADI. V shed 8 bases and J 0 bases; nucleotides not matched to a gene: 4. The CDR3 loop reads CASQRTSGSTDTQYF. As DNA, the CDR3 is TGCGCCAGCCAGAGGACTAGCGGGAGCACAGATACGCAGTATTTT.

This chain joins TRBV12-3 or TRBV12-4 and TRBJ2-3; D is ambiguous. V lost 1 base, J lost 1 base, and 12 bases lay in between. The CDR3 runs to 16 residues. The CDR3 bases are TGTGCCAGCAGTTTAGACCAGTGGATTGGCACAGATACGCAGTATTTT. It encodes CASSLDQWIGTDTQYF.

This clonotype was counted only a few times. This chain joins TRBV7-8 and TRBJ2-3; tentatively, D is TRBD2 (6 bases). In germline, CDR1 is SGHVS, CDR2 FQNEAQ. With 5 bases removed from V and 3 bases from J, the gap between germline ends came to 15 bases. The CDR3 runs 15 residues. As DNA, the CDR3 is TGTGCCAGCAGCGATTATGTGGGGAGGACAGATACGCAGTATTTT. As protein: CASSDYVGRTDTQYF.

The J gene is TRBJ1-4, the V gene TRBV20-1; D unresolved. V was clipped by 2 bases and J by 8 bases, with 9 bases between them. Germline V gene data show CDR1 as DFQATT and CDR2 as SNEGSKA (reference sequence). The CDR3 sequence is 12 residues long. Here the CDR3 DNA reads TGCAGTGCTAGACTTTCGGGAGAAAAACTGTTTTTT. It is translated as CSARLSGEKLFF.

V and J are TRBV20-1 and TRBJ2-7; D gene uncertain. In germline, CDR1 is DFQATT, CDR2 SNEGSKA (reference sequence). This CDR3 is 13 amino acids long. The ends were cut back, 6 bases at V and 6 bases at J, with 18 bases in the middle. This CDR3 is CSASEIPGIEQYF. CDR3 in DNA: TGCAGTGCCTCGGAGATACCTGGTATCGAGCAGTACTTC.

Only a few counts were recorded for this clonotype. J is TRBJ2-7 and V is TRBV19; 7 positions match TRBD2. Germline-derived CDR1 and CDR2 are LNHDA and SQIVND (reference sequence). The CDR3 has 15 residues. The ends lost 3 bases at V and 2 bases at J; junction bases unmatched: 7. CDR3 region: CASSIAPGGTYEQYF. DNA for the CDR3: TGTGCCAGTAGTATCGCGCCCGGGGGGACCTACGAGCAGTACTTC.

In the case of this clonotype: This is likely a read error, given that the CDR3 carries no conserved phenylalanine or tryptophan at its end. This chain joins TRBV20-1 and TRBJ1-1, with TRBD1 as a possible D gene (6 bases). From germline, CDR1 is DFQATT and CDR2 SNEGSKA (reference sequence). Trimming left V 2 bases short and J 10 bases short, with 14 bases between. This CDR3 has 12 amino acids. The CDR3 nucleotides are TGCAGTGCTAGATACACAGGAGGGGGAGCTTTCCTT. It is translated as CSARYTGGGAFL.

The chain joins TRBV24-1 to TRBJ2-3; 11 bases align to TRBD2. The germline CDR1 and CDR2 sequences are KGHDR and SFDVKD. There are 17 residues in the CDR3. J lost 5 bases, V lost 0 bases, and 6 bases had no gene match. The CDR3 here is CATSDLGLAGGLDTQYF. CDR3 DNA sequence: TGTGCCACCAGTGATTTGGGTCTAGCGGGGGGTTTAGATACGCAGTATTTT.

This clonotype was detected only a few times. A much larger clone lies one base from this, so it may be a read error. This chain joins TRBV6-4 and TRBJ1-2; 7 bases match TRBD1. This CDR3 is built from 13 residues. In germline, CDR1 is MRHNA, CDR2 SNTAGT. V lost 6 bases, J lost 7 bases, and 8 bases stayed unmatched. The CDR3: CASRRGPGGGYTF. The CDR3 nucleotides are TGTGCCAGCAGGAGGGGTCCAGGGGGTGGCTACACCTTC.

The chain carries TRBV15 and TRBJ1-5; the match to TRBD1 covers 8 bases. CDR1 is LNHNV, CDR2 YYDKDF, per germline (reference sequence). The CDR3 runs to 20 residues. The V segment lost 1 base and the J segment 3 bases; nucleotides outside the gene matches: 17. Here the CDR3 reads CATSRVMSGQANHPNQPQHF. CDR3 coding DNA: TGTGCCACCAGCAGAGTGATGTCGGGACAGGCGAATCACCCCAATCAGCCCCAGCATTTT.

V gene TRBV5-4 combines with J gene TRBJ2-3; 16 nucleotides match TRBD2. Germline CDR1 is SGHNT and CDR2 is YYREEE (reference sequence). CDR3 length: 18 amino acids. The trim removed 4 bases at V and 1 base at J, leaving 6 bases unmatched. The CDR3 DNA is TGTGCCAGCAGCCCGGGACTAGCGGGAGGGGCGGGCACAGATACGCAGTATTTT. This encodes CASSPGLAGGAGTDTQYF.

This chain joins TRBV12-3 or TRBV12-4 and TRBJ1-2; D is ambiguous. The CDR3 sequence is 14 residues long. Deletions cut 4 bases from V and 3 bases from J, with 12 bases between. The CDR3 nucleotides read TGTGCCAGCAGTTCCGTAGGGCTTGACTATGGCTACACCTTC. This encodes CASSSVGLDYGYTF.

The J gene is TRBJ2-7, the V gene TRBV29-1; 10 bases line up with TRBD1. With 8 bases clipped from V and 10 bases from J, the junction kept 14 bases outside the gene matches. The V gene's germline CDR1 is SQVTM and CDR2 ANQGSEA. This CDR3 region has 13 residues. CDR3 nucleotides: TGCAGCTTGGGTGAGGTGACAGGGGGCAACCAGTACTTC. Its translation: CSLGEVTGGNQYF.

The sample holds a few counts of this clonotype. This rearrangement joins TRBV18 to TRBJ2-2; perhaps TRBD2 as D (6 bases). The CDR3 totals 13 residues. V lost 3 bases and J 7 bases, leaving 9 bases between the germline ends. The germline gives CDR1 KGHSH, CDR2 LQKENI. The CDR3 loop is CASSPRDFGELFF. For the CDR3, the DNA is TGTGCCAGCTCACCGAGGGACTTCGGGGAGCTGTTTTTT.

This sequence joins TRBV2 and TRBJ1-5; tentative D call: TRBD1 (6 bases). CDR1 SNHLY and CDR2 FYNNEI come from the germline V gene. There are 13 residues in the CDR3. V shed 7 bases and J shed 2 bases, with 9 bases lying between them. The CDR3 protein is CASKDSGNQPQHF. The CDR3 DNA sequence: TGTGCCAGCAAGGACAGTGGCAATCAGCCCCAGCATTTT. The variable domain in full, with the rest retrieved from reference TRBV2 and TRBJ1-5, is EPEVTQTPSHQVTQMGQEVILRCVPISNHLYFYWYRQILGQKVEFLVSFYNNEISEKSEIFDDQFSVERPDGSNFTLKIRSTKLEDSAMYFCASKDSGNQPQHFGDGTRLSIL.

This clonotype was picked up a small number of times. This chain joins TRBV20-1 and TRBJ2-7, with D unclear. The CDR3 has 13 amino acids. Germline CDR1 reads DFQATT; CDR2 reads SNEGSKA (reference sequence). Trimming stripped 0 bases from V and 3 bases from J, with 9 bases between. Here the CDR3 DNA reads TGCAGTGCTAGAGATACCGGAGTCTACGAGCAGTACTTC. It translates to CSARDTGVYEQYF.

This chain links TRBV7-3 with TRBJ1-1; the match to TRBD1 covers 7 bases. This CDR3 has 15 amino acids. CDR1 is SGHTA, CDR2 FQGTGA, per germline. V lost 5 bases to trimming and J lost 1 base; unmatched junction nucleotides: 7. The CDR3 loop reads CASSESGQRNTEAFF. For the CDR3, the DNA is TGTGCCAGCAGCGAATCGGGACAGAGGAACACTGAAGCTTTCTTT.

The chain links TRBV7-9 to TRBJ2-5, with 12 bases fitting TRBD2. Germline V lookup: CDR1 SEHNR, CDR2 FQNEAQ (reference sequence). Trimming took 10 bases from V and 5 from J; bases not matched to a gene: 17. This CDR3 spans 17 amino acids. In DNA, the CDR3 is TGTGCCACCAGTGATTTGGCACTAGCGGGGGGTCAGGAGACCCAGTACTTC. Its translation: CATSDLALAGGQETQYF.

This clonotype appeared once. The chain has TRBV5-1 and TRBJ1-3; TRBD1 is a possible D gene (6 bases). The germline V and J ends were trimmed by 4 bases and 14 bases, with 19 bases remaining between them. The CDR3 is 13 amino acids. Germline lookup yields CDR1 SGHRS and CDR2 YFSETQ. The CDR3 DNA is TGCGCCAGCAGCGGACTAGGGGGACTCGCCGTATATTTT. It translates to CASSGLGGLAVYF.

The table lists this clonotype with a few counts. The CDR3 ends on some other residue instead of the conserved phenylalanine or tryptophan, so this is likely a read error. Because the CDR3's place on the DNA is in doubt, the DNA is left out and the CDR3 is given as listed by TCRdb. The V and J genes are TRBV20-1 and TRBJ2-1; TRBD1, as called in the table, went unchecked against the DNA. CDR1 and CDR2 from the germline V gene are DFQATT and SNEGSKA (reference sequence). Including both end residues, the CDR3 is 13 amino acids long. This CDR3 reads CSARDPLGQGVAI.

This clonotype was seen many times. The chain links TRBV6-5 to TRBJ1-1, with D hard to call. This CDR3 is built from 14 residues. Germline V CDR1 and CDR2: MNHEY, SVGAGI. Trimming stripped 6 bases from V and 3 bases from J, with 14 bases between. CDR3 DNA sequence: TGTGCCAGCAGCCGGGTGAGCCAGCACACTGAAGCTTTCTTT. This codes for CASSRVSQHTEAFF.

The chain uses TRBV7-2 and TRBJ1-5; D is undetermined. CDR1 is SGHTA, CDR2 FQGNSA, per germline. V was shortened by 7 bases and J by 3 bases, with 7 bases between the two germline ends. The CDR3 consists of 12 residues. CDR3 sequence (DNA): TGTGCCAGCACAGCGGACAATCAGCCCCAGCATTTT. It translates to CASTADNQPQHF.

This chain links TRBV7-2 with TRBJ2-7, with TRBD1 identical over 7 bases. The CDR3 spans 15 residues. Germline CDR1 SGHTA, CDR2 FQGNSA. The junction had 9 bases not matched to a gene; V was cut back by 5 bases and J by 2 bases. The CDR3 loop reads CASSRTGTAAYEQYF. The CDR3 bases are TGTGCCAGCAGCCGCACCGGGACAGCGGCCTACGAGCAGTACTTC.

This clonotype has a count of ten or more. The V call is TRBV9, the J call TRBJ2-3; D is undetermined. CDR1 and CDR2 (germline): SGDLS, YYNGEE. The CDR3 has 14 amino acids. Trimming left V 3 bases short and J 2 bases short, with 10 bases between. The CDR3 bases are TGTGCCAGCAGCGCCATAGCCAACACAGATACGCAGTATTTT. It encodes CASSAIANTDTQYF.

The CDR3 region is CSATTGTGSPLHF. The CDR3, as DNA: TGCAGTGCAACTACCGGGACGGGCTCACCCCTCCACTTT. This chain joins TRBV20-1 and TRBJ1-6, with D possibly being TRBD1 (5 bases). This CDR3 has 13 amino acids. V lost 6 bases to trimming and J lost 10 bases, with 16 bases between them. The germline CDR1 and CDR2 sequences are DFQATT and SNEGSKA (reference sequence).

The rearrangement uses TRBV7-9 and TRBJ2-7, with 8 bases that match TRBD1. V lost 5 bases, J lost 2 bases, and 11 bases stayed unmatched. This CDR3 contains 16 residues. Germline CDR1 is SEHNR and CDR2 is FQNEAQ (reference sequence). CDR3 loop: CASSRATGVNPYEQYF. The CDR3 DNA sequence: TGTGCCAGCAGCCGAGCGACAGGGGTAAATCCCTACGAGCAGTACTTC.

The chain recombines TRBV20-1 with TRBJ1-2, with D perhaps TRBD1 (5 bases). The germline CDR1 and CDR2 sequences are DFQATT and SNEGSKA (reference sequence). The CDR3 is 15 residues long. V was pared by 5 bases and J by 4 bases, with 20 bases between. CDR3 nucleotides: TGCAGTGCTCTATCGGTGCAGGGAGGAGGCTATGGCTACACCTTC. It yields the protein CSALSVQGGGYGYTF.

This clonotype was seen just once. This could be a read error, since a much larger clone is one nucleotide away. The V call is TRBV18, the J call TRBJ2-1; D is ambiguous. The CDR3 is made up of 13 amino acids. CDR1 and CDR2 (germline): KGHSH, LQKENI. Written as DNA, the CDR3 is TGTGCCAGCTCACCATCCACTTACATTGAGCAGTTCTTC. It specifies CASSPSTYIEQFF.

This clonotype was counted at least ten times. The J gene is TRBJ2-7, the V gene TRBV24-1, with D perhaps assigned TRBD1 or TRBD2 (5 bases each). Germline V CDR1 and CDR2: KGHDR, SFDVKD. The CDR3 has 13 amino acids. V was clipped by 7 bases and J by 0 bases, with 9 bases between them. The CDR3 nucleotides read TGTGCCACCAGCTCAGGGAGCTCCTACGAGCAGTACTTC. This translates into CATSSGSSYEQYF.

Points on this clonotype: The junction departs from germline at one end; a sequencing error may be responsible. The CDR3 region is CASSQTSGTSGGEQFF. As DNA, the CDR3 is TGCGCCAGCAGCCAAACCTCCGGGACTAGCGGCGGTGAGCAGTTCTTC. This chain uses TRBV7-3 with TRBJ2-1; TRBD2 agrees at 11 bases. CDR3 size: 16 residues. CDR1 and CDR2 (germline): SGHTA, FQGTGA.